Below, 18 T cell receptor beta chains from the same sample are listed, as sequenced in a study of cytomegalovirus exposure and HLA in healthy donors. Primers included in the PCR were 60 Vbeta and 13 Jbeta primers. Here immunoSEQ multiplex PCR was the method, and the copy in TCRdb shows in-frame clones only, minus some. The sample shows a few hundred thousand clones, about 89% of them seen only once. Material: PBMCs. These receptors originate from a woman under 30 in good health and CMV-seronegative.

Here the CDR3 reads CASRGTGPYEQYF. The CDR3 DNA sequence: TGTGCCAGCAGGGGGACAGGGCCCTACGAGCAGTACTTC. The chain has TRBV28 and TRBJ2-7, with TRBD1 identical over 9 bases. V was pared by 6 bases and J by 2 bases, with 2 bases of the junction left unmatched. The CDR3 runs 13 residues. Germline V gene sequence: CDR1 MDHEN, CDR2 SYDVKM.

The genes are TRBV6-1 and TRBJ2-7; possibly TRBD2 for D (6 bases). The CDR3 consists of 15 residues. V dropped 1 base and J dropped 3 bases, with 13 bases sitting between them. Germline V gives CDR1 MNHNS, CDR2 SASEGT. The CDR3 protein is CASSEGGEKVYEQYF. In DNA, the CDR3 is TGTGCCAGCAGTGAAGGGGGGGAAAAAGTCTACGAGCAGTACTTC.

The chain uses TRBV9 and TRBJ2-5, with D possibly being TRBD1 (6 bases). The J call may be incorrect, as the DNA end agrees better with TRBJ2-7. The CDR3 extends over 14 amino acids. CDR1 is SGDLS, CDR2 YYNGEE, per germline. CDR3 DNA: TGTGCCAGCAGCGACGACAGGAACATCGACGAGCAGTACTTC. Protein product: CASSDDRNIDEQYF.

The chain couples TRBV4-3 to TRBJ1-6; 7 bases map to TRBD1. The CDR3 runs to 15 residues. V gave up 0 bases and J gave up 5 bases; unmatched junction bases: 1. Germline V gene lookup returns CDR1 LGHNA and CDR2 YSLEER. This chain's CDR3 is CASSQEGTDNSPLHF. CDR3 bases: TGCGCCAGCAGCCAAGAGGGGACAGATAATTCACCCCTCCACTTT.

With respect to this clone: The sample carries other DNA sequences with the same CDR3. CDR3 sequence: CASSPQGNTEAFF. The CDR3 coding sequence is TGTGCCAGCTCACCTCAGGGCAACACTGAAGCTTTCTTT. The gene calls are TRBV18 and TRBJ1-1, with D possibly being TRBD1 (5 bases). The CDR3 length is 13 residues. Trimming took off 3 bases at V and 2 bases at J, with 7 bases between the two ends. The germline V gene has CDR1 KGHSH and CDR2 LQKENI.

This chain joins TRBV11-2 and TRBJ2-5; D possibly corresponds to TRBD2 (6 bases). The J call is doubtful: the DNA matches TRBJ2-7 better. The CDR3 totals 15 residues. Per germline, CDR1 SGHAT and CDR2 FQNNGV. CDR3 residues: CASSLDGGGGSEQYF. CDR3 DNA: TGTGCCAGCAGCTTAGATGGGGGTGGAGGGTCCGAGCAGTACTTC.

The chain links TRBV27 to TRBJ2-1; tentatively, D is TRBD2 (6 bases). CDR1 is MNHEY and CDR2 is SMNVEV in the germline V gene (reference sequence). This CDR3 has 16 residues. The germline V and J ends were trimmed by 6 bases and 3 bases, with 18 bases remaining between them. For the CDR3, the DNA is TGTGCCAGCAGCCCCCTGCCTCTAGCGAGCTACAATGAGCAGTTCTTC. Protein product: CASSPLPLASYNEQFF.

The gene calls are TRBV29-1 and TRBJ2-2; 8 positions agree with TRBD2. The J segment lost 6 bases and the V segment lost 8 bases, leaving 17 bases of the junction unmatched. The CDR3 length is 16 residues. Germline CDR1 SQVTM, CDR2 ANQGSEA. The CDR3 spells CSPEEGTTSVAGELFF. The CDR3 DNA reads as TGCAGCCCAGAAGAGGGCACGACTAGCGTAGCCGGGGAGCTGTTTTTT.

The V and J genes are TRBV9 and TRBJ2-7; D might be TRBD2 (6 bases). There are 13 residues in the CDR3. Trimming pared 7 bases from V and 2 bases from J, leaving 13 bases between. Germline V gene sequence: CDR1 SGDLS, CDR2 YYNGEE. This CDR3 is CASGPGGTYEQYF. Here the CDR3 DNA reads TGTGCCAGCGGTCCAGGAGGGACCTACGAGCAGTACTTC.

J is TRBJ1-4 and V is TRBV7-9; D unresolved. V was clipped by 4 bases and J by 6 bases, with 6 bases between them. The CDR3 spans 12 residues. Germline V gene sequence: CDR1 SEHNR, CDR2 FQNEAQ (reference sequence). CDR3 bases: TGTGCCAGCAGCTCCGGGGATGAAAAACTGTTTTTT. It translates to CASSSGDEKLFF.

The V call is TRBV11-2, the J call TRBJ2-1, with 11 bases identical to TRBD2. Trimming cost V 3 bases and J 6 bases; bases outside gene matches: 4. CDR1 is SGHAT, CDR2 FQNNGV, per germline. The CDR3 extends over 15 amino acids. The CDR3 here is CASSLELAGVNEQFF. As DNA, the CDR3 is TGTGCCAGCAGCTTGGAACTAGCGGGGGTCAATGAGCAGTTCTTC. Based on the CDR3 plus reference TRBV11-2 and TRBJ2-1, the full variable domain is EAGVAQSPRYKIIEKRQSVAFWCNPISGHATLYWYQQILGQGPKLLIQFQNNGVVDDSQLPKDRFSAERLKGVDSTLKIQPAKLEDSAVYLCASSLELAGVNEQFFGPGTRLTVL.

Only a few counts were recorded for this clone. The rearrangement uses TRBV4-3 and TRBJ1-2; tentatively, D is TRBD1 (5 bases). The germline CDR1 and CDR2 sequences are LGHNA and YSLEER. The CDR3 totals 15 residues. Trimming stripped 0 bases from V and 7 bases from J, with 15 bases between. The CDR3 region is CASSQEWGDGGGYTF. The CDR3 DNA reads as TGCGCCAGCAGCCAAGAATGGGGGGACGGGGGTGGCTACACCTTC.

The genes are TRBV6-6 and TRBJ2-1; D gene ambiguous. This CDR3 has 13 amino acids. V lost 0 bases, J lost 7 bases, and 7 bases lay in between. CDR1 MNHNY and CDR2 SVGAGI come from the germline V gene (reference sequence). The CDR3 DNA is TGTGCCAGCAGTTACTCGGTCGGGAATGAGCAGTTCTTC. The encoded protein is CASSYSVGNEQFF.

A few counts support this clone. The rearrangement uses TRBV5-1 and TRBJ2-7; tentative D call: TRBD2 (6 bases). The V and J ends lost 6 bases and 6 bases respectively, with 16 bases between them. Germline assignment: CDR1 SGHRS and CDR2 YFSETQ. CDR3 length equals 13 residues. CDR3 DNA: TGCGCCAGCACAAGGGGACTGCAGGGCGAGCAGTACTTC. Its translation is CASTRGLQGEQYF.

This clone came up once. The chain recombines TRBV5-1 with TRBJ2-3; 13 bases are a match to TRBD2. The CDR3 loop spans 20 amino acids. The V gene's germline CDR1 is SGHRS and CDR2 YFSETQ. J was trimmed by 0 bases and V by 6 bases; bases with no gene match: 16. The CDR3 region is CASMVLPGLAGLPSTDTQYF. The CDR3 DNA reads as TGCGCCAGCATGGTTCTTCCGGGACTAGCGGGATTACCTAGCACAGATACGCAGTATTTT.

The CDR3 loop is CASSFGLAGNTGELFF. The CDR3 DNA reads as TGCGCCAGCAGCTTCGGACTAGCGGGGAACACCGGGGAGCTGTTTTTT. This chain uses TRBV5-1 with TRBJ2-2; TRBD2 matches at 11 bases. V was clipped by 2 bases and J by 1 base; unmatched bases: 1. CDR1 and CDR2 (germline): SGHRS, YFSETQ. The length of the CDR3 is 16 residues.

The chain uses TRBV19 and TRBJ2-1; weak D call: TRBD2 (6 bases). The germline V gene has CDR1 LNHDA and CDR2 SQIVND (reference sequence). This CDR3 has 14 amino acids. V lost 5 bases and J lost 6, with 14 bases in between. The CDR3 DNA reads TGTGCCAGTAGTTCGGGACTCAACGTCAATGAGCAGTTCTTC. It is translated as CASSSGLNVNEQFF.

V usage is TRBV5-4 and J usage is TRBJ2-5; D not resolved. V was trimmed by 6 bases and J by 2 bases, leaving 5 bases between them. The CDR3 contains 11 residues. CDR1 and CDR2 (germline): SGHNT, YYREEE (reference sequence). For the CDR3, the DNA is TGTGCCAGCACCGTACAAGAGACCCAGTACTTC. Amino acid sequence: CASTVQETQYF.